This T cell receptor beta chain was sequenced during a study of cytomegalovirus exposure and HLA in healthy donors (dated by TCRdb to about 2017). About the investigation overall: An earlier analysis of 587 of the donors reported approximately 300 Gb of sequence data and about 120 million unique TCR beta sequences obtained from about 179 million T cells. Every repertoire in the discovery cohort had been generated on one and the same sequencing platform. Rather than using new phenotypic data, the later analysis identified candidate immune exposures from TCR beta sequences and from how often those sequences occurred across donors. Across around 400 genotyped donors of the cohort, an average of approximately 220,000 unique TCR beta nucleotide sequences per donor were sequenced, and 15% to 20% of those sequences were non-productive. Among the roughly 390 genotyped donors, 81% belonged to the genetic ancestry cluster associated with self-reported Caucasian donors. HLA typing covered class I and class II loci at four-digit resolution. In an earlier analysis of roughly 580 of the donors, high-throughput TCR beta sequencing was used to judge whether each TCR beta V gene segment behaved as functional or pseudogenic. Donor age, sex, ethnicity and CMV serostatus were compiled alongside the repertoire data. An early release covering about 600 HLA-typed donors comprised around 300 gigabases of sequencing data and around 86 million unique TCR sequences. The study used immunosequencing to profile the T cell repertoires of approximately 690 subjects and linked those repertoires to cytomegalovirus serostatus. In a later analysis, previously published TCR beta repertoires from 550 to 750 donors were re-analyzed and high-resolution HLA genotyping was added so that TCR occurrence patterns could be studied. The study aimed to test whether cataloging public T cell receptors could reveal signatures of past pathogen exposure. Genome-wide SNP genotypes for about three fifths of the roughly 670 donors were used in a later genetic analysis, which treated that subset as a discovery cohort. A separate validation cohort of about 110 different subjects was used in addition to the roughly 720-subject first cohort. The number of donors typed differed by locus, with about 629-630 for A, B, C, DRB1 and DQB1, roughly 520 for DQA1, about 610 for DPA1, and some 450 for DPB1. Several DR-DQ haplotypes were handled as single units for association and clustering because linkage in the cohort was strong. The study combined high-throughput TCR immunosequencing, statistical association of individual TCRs with disease status, and machine learning to predict cytomegalovirus infection status. Paper-wide results and their limitations: A group of highly shared sequence variants was considered likely to be a technical artifact of the sequencing pipeline. Correlated functional status among segregating V segments might be attributable to linkage disequilibrium, but an unknown experimental factor could not be ruled out. Immune exposure information for the cohort was limited to CMV serostatus. A total of 150 to 200 TCR beta chains were listed by the study as associated with cytomegalovirus. In this cohort, only TCR beta chains were sequenced, and detectable features were limited by the absence of alpha or paired-chain data. According to a later genetic analysis, donors in an Asian-associated ancestry cluster had fewer N-insertions in productive TCRs than the approximately 690-donor mean. In a later analysis, HLA-associated TCR beta chains showed more clonal expansion and lower generation probabilities than non-associated chains that were equally common. Several of the top co-occurrence clusters appeared to be linked to parvovirus B19, influenza, CMV and Epstein-Barr virus, according to a later analysis. Assigning TCR associations to individual alleles was difficult when HLA alleles, especially DR and DQ, strongly co-occurred. In a later genetic analysis, a missense DCLRE1C variant was associated with V-gene and J-gene trimming of TCR beta chains, and the association was replicated in an independent cohort. In a later analysis, the rate of TCR association differed among HLA loci, with DRB1 alleles having the most associated TCRs and HLA-C alleles having the fewest. According to a later analysis, most CMV-associated TCR beta chains appeared to be HLA-restricted, and the HLA associations seemed to be driven largely by CMV exposure. In both the original and validation cohorts, the classifier was reported to diagnose cytomegalovirus status with high specificity and sensitivity. Most TCR sequences were observed very rarely across donors, whereas some public TCRs were present in many individuals. The 87-base-pair reads could not distinguish some IMGT-functional V segments, including TRBV6-2 and TRBV6-3, so those segments were excluded. Because some donors lacked HLA typing at each locus, the association tests relied only on the typed subset. In a later analysis, about 16,000 TCR beta sequences were associated with specific HLA alleles at a false discovery rate of 0.05. The earlier analysis of approximately 590 of the donors excluded some 15 rarely observed V segments, including chromosome 9 orphons, because counts were too low. Presence/absence analyses assumed roughly uniform sequencing depth across donors, an assumption that may not hold. The authors suggested that the approach could potentially be generalized to other disease states and immunological phenotypes. A few of the identified cytomegalovirus-associated TCR beta chains were confirmed in vitro to be specific for cytomegalovirus antigens. A further reported finding was that TCR beta sequences accurately predicted the HLA-A and HLA-B alleles for most subjects in the first cohort. In an earlier analysis of around 600 of the donors, most TCR beta V segments were observed in productive rearrangements about 90% or about 30% of the time, broadly matching IMGT annotations.

The cohort comprised around 690 healthy bone marrow donors. All cohort members were sampled while nominally healthy, although unrecorded immune exposures were likely present. The donor was CMV seronegative and was included in the group of 352 seronegative cohort members. A peripheral blood sample was provided by each donor, and peripheral blood mononuclear cells were used for TCR beta sequencing. The Qiagen DNeasy Blood Extraction Kit was used to extract genomic DNA from the blood cell samples. Libraries came from the immunoSEQ multiplex PCR assay. For the multiplex PCR, a mixture combining 60 forward primers for TCR Vbeta segments and 13 reverse primers for TCR Jbeta segments was used. Amplification of the CDR3 region of rearranged TCR beta genes was performed with a multiplex PCR assay on genomic DNA. On the Illumina HiSeq System, the amplified TCR beta libraries were sequenced as 87-base-pair reads. In the original analysis: Across the roughly 640 repertoires, a later analysis counted 60 million to 90 million unique TCR beta chains, roughly 11 million of which were shared by at least two donors. A nearest-neighbor algorithm error-corrected the raw reads and collapsed the reads into unique sequences, merging closely related sequences to remove PCR and sequencing errors. To assign V, D and J gene segments, CDR3 sequences were aligned to IMGT reference sequences. For a sequence to be retained, a match of at least six nucleotides was required to both a V gene segment and a J gene segment. A rearrangement counted as productive if the CDR3 had no stop codons and remained in frame with V and J, and every other rearrangement counted as non-productive. Following IMGT convention, CDR3 was defined as the stretch from the second conserved V-encoded cysteine up to the conserved J-encoded phenylalanine. Sequences without an unambiguous match to a single V gene segment were excluded from the earlier analysis of about 630 of the donors. An earlier analysis of almost 600 of the donors classified V segments as functional when productive rearrangements were above 56.7% and as segregating when the standard deviation between donors was above 5%. A statistical classification framework was built to diagnose cytomegalovirus status from the catalog of TCR beta chain sequences. In a later analysis, V and J genes were assigned by comparing TCR nucleotide sequences against IMGT/GENE-DB human TR gene sequences. The TCRdist pipeline was used in a later analysis to assign CDR3 sequences and most-parsimonious VDJ recombination scenarios. A later analysis defined each TCR beta chain by its CDR3 amino acid sequence plus V-gene family, and excluded reads lacking a unique V-gene family. A later analysis removed 450 to 600 highly shared, low-generation-probability nucleotide sequences to deal with suspected cross-contamination and a sequencing artifact. In a later analysis, a clonal expansion index was calculated for each public chain from normalized within-repertoire ranks of inferred template counts. In a later analysis, generation probabilities were computed with a VDJ recombination model fitted to out-of-frame rearrangements, and the resulting probabilities were checked against IGoR. Hypergeometric tests were used in a later analysis to score TCR-TCR, TCR-HLA and TCR-CMV co-occurrence, with a repertoire-size bias correction applied to the TCR pairs. False discovery rates were estimated in a later analysis by permuting HLA or CMV assignments 20 times. In a later analysis, co-occurring TCRs were grouped using DBSCAN, and TCRdist sequence similarity was added for clustering within HLA-allele-positive subsets. For co-occurrence clustering, repertoires with fewer than 30,000 or more than 120,000 public chains were excluded, along with roughly five repertoires with anomalous nucleotide sharing. TCRdb took over this immuneACCESS table, retaining in-frame rearrangements with V and J assigned. Such tables are incomplete; in checked studies, under half of the missing clones stem from an unresolved V gene, and the remainder is unexplained. V and J calls and clone size come straight from that table; D and trimming were deduced from the DNA. In all, the sample holds 150,000 or so clones, and 70% to 80% of those were seen once. Roughly 2% of the sample goes to the ten largest clones.

A note on this clone: The specificity of this receptor is unknown. No quality values exist for individual bases; no much larger clone is one base distant.

From cysteine to phenylalanine, the CDR3 is 16 amino acids long. The entry retains the CDR3 DNA only, 48 bases that are in frame from base 1. The rearrangement combines TRBV21-1 with TRBJ2-1; the D segment call TRBD2 is taken from the table without a DNA check. TRBV21-1 is a known pseudogene. The sequence came from a man aged 25 to 40 in good health and CMV-seronegative. Sequences were obtained from PBMCs. The CDR3 region reads CASSKVGGKAYNEQFF. The DNA sequence is given as TGTGCCAGCAGCAAAGTGGGGGGAAAGGCCTACAATGAGCAGTTCTTC.